The 17 T cell receptor beta chains reported below all come from one sample, sequenced in a study of OX40 agonist ivuxolimab in advanced cancers. This table comes from immunoSEQ multiplex PCR, and its TCRdb copy is limited to in-frame clones, with some not included. Among almost 80,000 clones listed, 84% were seen once. The material was CD4+ or CD8+ T cells sorted from blood, obtained in a trial of the OX40 agonist ivuxolimab. Receptor source: an adult with an advanced solid tumor such as melanoma, head and neck, liver or kidney cancer.

The chain links TRBV5-1 to TRBJ2-3; D ambiguous. Between the trimmed V and J ends, which lost 0 bases and 2 bases, there was a span of 4 bases. CDR1 and CDR2 from the germline V gene are SGHRS and YFSETQ. This CDR3 has 13 residues. The CDR3 loop is CASSLGTTDTQYF. The CDR3, as DNA: TGCGCCAGCAGCTTGGGGACCACAGATACGCAGTATTTT.

This clone is a singleton in its sample. The V and J genes are TRBV19 and TRBJ1-1; D not resolved. This CDR3 has 14 residues. Trimming took off 3 bases at V and 0 bases at J, with 8 bases between the two ends. Germline values: CDR1 LNHDA, CDR2 SQIVND (reference sequence). The DNA of the CDR3 is TGTGCCAGTAGTATTGGGCAGATGAACACTGAAGCTTTCTTT. Protein: CASSIGQMNTEAFF.

V is TRBV11-2 and J is TRBJ1-1; D is perhaps TRBD1 (6 bases). The germline V gene encodes CDR1 SGHAT and CDR2 FQNNGV. The CDR3 is made up of 15 amino acids. V was trimmed by 5 bases and J by 0 bases, leaving 13 bases between them. The CDR3 DNA reads as TGTGCCAGCAGCCAGAGGGGACAAGTGAACACTGAAGCTTTCTTT. This encodes CASSQRGQVNTEAFF.

This clone was detected a few times. The chain carries TRBV21-1 and TRBJ2-7; the table's D call, TRBD2, was not checked against the DNA. TRBV21-1 is listed as a pseudogene. CDR3 length equals 19 residues. For the CDR3, the DNA is TGTGCCAGCAGCACCTACCGAGAAAGACGGCGGGGGGACGGCTACGAGCAGTACTTC. This sequence encodes CASSTYRERRRGDGYEQYF.

The rearrangement uses TRBV6-1 and TRBJ2-1; TRBD1 matches 7 bases. Germline V gene data show CDR1 as MNHNS and CDR2 as SASEGT. The CDR3 totals 16 residues. The ends lost 4 bases at V and 0 bases at J; junction bases unmatched: 6. The CDR3 reads CASSAYRGRSYNEQFF. The CDR3 nucleotides are TGTGCCAGCAGTGCCTACAGGGGACGCTCCTACAATGAGCAGTTCTTC.

This chain uses TRBV19 with TRBJ2-7, with D unresolved. Trimming pared 7 bases from V and 0 bases from J, leaving 13 bases between. Germline loops: CDR1 LNHDA, CDR2 SQIVND (reference sequence). This CDR3 spans 14 amino acids. The CDR3, as DNA: TGTGCCAGTACCGCAAGGTACGACTCCTACGAGCAGTACTTC. Amino acid sequence: CASTARYDSYEQYF.

CDR3 residues: CASSLSPYGYTF. CDR3 in DNA: TGTGCCAGCAGTTTAAGCCCCTATGGCTACACCTTC. The V gene is TRBV28, the J gene TRBJ1-2; D call uncertain. The CDR3 totals 12 residues. Deletions cut 2 bases from V and 4 bases from J, with 5 bases between. Per the germline V gene, CDR1 is MDHEN and CDR2 is SYDVKM.

This chain connects TRBV28 to TRBJ1-1; D not resolved. Trimming took off 2 bases at V and 0 bases at J, with 7 bases between the two ends. The CDR3 contains 14 residues. Germline V CDR1 and CDR2: MDHEN, SYDVKM. CDR3 region: CASSLVPMNTEAFF. The CDR3, as DNA: TGTGCCAGCAGTTTAGTCCCCATGAACACTGAAGCTTTCTTT. The whole variable domain, filled in from reference TRBV28 and TRBJ1-1, reads DVKVTQSSRYLVKRTGEKVFLECVQDMDHENMFWYRQDPGLGLRLIYFSYDVKMKEKGDIPEGYSVSREKKERFSLILESASTNQTSMYLCASSLVPMNTEAFFGQGTRLTVV.

The V and J genes are TRBV2 and TRBJ2-3, with a weak D call TRBD1 (6 bases). V gave up 2 bases and J gave up 3 bases, with 9 bases separating them. This CDR3 is 14 amino acids long. The germline CDR1 and CDR2 sequences are SNHLY and FYNNEI. CDR3 sequence: CASSERTETDTQYF. DNA for the CDR3: TGTGCCAGCAGTGAACGGACAGAGACAGATACGCAGTATTTT.

The V and J genes are TRBV15 and TRBJ1-2, with a weak D call TRBD1 (5 bases). This CDR3 spans 17 amino acids. In germline, CDR1 is LNHNV, CDR2 YYDKDF (reference sequence). V lost 0 bases to trimming and J lost 3 bases, with 17 bases between them. The CDR3 DNA reads as TGTGCCACCAGCAGAGATCGGGGCCGGGGCATTTACTATGGCTACACCTTC. Protein sequence: CATSRDRGRGIYYGYTF.

This chain uses TRBV4-3 with TRBJ1-6; unclear D gene. V shed 0 bases and J shed 2 bases, with 8 bases lying between them. The CDR3 covers 16 residues. Germline loops: CDR1 LGHNA, CDR2 YSLEER. Here the CDR3 DNA reads TGCGCCAGCAGCCAAGAGAAGGGCGCCTATAATTCACCCCTCCACTTT. It translates to CASSQEKGAYNSPLHF.

The V call is TRBV23-1, the J call TRBJ2-7; 8 nucleotides line up with TRBD1. TRBV23-1 is placed among ORFs of uncertain function. This CDR3 has 15 amino acids. The J segment lost 6 bases and the V segment lost 0 bases, leaving 7 bases of the junction unmatched. The CDR3 loop reads CASSQSGVRGREQYF. For the CDR3, the DNA is TGCGCCAGCAGTCAATCTGGGGTCAGGGGGCGCGAGCAGTACTTC.

This chain connects TRBV4-3 to TRBJ2-3; the D is unclear. Germline V gene data show CDR1 as LGHNA and CDR2 as YSLEER. The length of the CDR3 is 14 residues. Trimming left V 0 bases short and J 1 base short, with 5 bases between. CDR3 nucleotide sequence: TGCGCCAGCAGCCAAGACACCCGCACAGATACGCAGTATTTT. Protein product: CASSQDTRTDTQYF.

This clone has more than one count but fewer than ten. This sequence joins TRBV7-2 and TRBJ2-5; D gene ambiguous. Germline assignment: CDR1 SGHTA and CDR2 FQGNSA. Trimming cost V 1 base and J 4 bases, with 7 bases left between them. The CDR3 extends over 13 amino acids. DNA for the CDR3: TGTGCCAGCAGCTTAGTTGTAAGAGAGACCCAGTACTTC. Protein: CASSLVVRETQYF.

The chain carries TRBV7-9 and TRBJ2-5, with D hard to call. Trimming stripped 2 bases from V and 1 base from J, with 2 bases between. CDR3 length: 12 residues. The germline gives CDR1 SEHNR, CDR2 FQNEAQ (reference sequence). The CDR3 DNA reads TGTGCCAGCAGCTTACCCCAAGAGACCCAGTACTTC. Translated, it gives CASSLPQETQYF. The whole variable domain, remainder taken from reference TRBV7-9 and TRBJ2-5, is DTGVSQNPRHKITKRGQNVTFRCDPISEHNRLYWYRQTLGQGPEFLTYFQNEAQLEKSRLLSDRFSAERPKGSFSTLEIQRTEQGDSAMYLCASSLPQETQYFGPGTRLLVL.

This chain's CDR3 is CASSLPGQGEETQYF. In nucleotides, the CDR3 is TGTGCCAGCAGCTTACCGGGACAGGGGGAAGAGACCCAGTACTTC. The chain has TRBV7-8 and TRBJ2-5; 11 bases fit TRBD1. The J segment lost 3 bases and the V segment lost 2 bases, leaving 2 bases of the junction unmatched. Germline V gene lookup returns CDR1 SGHVS and CDR2 FQNEAQ. CDR3 length: 15 amino acids.

The J gene is TRBJ1-1, the V gene TRBV27; TRBD1 matches at 8 bases. CDR1 is MNHEY and CDR2 is SMNVEV in the germline V gene (reference sequence). The ends lost 3 bases at V and 6 bases at J; junction bases unmatched: 6. The CDR3 is made up of 14 amino acids. The CDR3 here is CASSFGQGDPEAFF. The CDR3 DNA is TGTGCCAGCAGTTTTGGACAGGGAGACCCTGAAGCTTTCTTT.